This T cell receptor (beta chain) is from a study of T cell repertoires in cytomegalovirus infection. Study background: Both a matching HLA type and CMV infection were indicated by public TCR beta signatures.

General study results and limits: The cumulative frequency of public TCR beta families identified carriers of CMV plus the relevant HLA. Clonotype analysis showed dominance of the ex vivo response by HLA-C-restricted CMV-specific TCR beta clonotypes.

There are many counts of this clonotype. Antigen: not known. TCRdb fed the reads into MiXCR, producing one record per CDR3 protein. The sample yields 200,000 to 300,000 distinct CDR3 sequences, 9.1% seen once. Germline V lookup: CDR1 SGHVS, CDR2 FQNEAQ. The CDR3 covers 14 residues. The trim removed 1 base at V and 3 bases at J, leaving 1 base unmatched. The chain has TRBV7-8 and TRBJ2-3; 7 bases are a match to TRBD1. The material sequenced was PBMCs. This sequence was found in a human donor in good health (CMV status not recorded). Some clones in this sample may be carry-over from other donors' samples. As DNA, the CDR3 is TGTGCCAGCAGCTTAGACAGGGGAACAGATACGCAGTATTTT. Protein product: CASSLDRGTDTQYF.